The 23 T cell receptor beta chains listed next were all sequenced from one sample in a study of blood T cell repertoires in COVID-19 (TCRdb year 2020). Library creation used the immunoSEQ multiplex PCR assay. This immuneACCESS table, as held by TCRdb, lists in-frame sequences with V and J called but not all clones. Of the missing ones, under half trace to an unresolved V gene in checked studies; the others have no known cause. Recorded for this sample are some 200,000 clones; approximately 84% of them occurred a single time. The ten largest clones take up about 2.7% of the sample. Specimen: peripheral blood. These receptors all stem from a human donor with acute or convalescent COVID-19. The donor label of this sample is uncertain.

The CDR3 spells CASSSSGWQGYGYTF. For the CDR3, the DNA is TGTGCCAGCAGTTCCTCGGGGTGGCAGGGATATGGCTACACCTTC. The chain has TRBV6-5 and TRBJ1-2, with D possibly TRBD1 on 5 matching bases. Per germline, CDR1 MNHEY and CDR2 SVGAGI. This CDR3 is 15 amino acids long. The V and J ends lost 4 bases and 5 bases respectively, with 17 bases between them.

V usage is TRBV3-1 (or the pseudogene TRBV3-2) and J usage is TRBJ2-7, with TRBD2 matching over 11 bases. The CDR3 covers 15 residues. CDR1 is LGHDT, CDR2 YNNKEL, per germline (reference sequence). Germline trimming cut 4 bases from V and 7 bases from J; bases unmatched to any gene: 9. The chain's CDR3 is CASSLGTSGRGEQYF. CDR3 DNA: TGTGCCAGCAGCCTTGGGACTAGCGGTAGGGGGGAGCAGTACTTC.

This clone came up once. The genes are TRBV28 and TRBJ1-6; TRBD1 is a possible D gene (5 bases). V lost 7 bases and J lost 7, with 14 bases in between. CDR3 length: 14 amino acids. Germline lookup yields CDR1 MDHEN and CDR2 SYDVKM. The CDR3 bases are TGTGCCAGCACGGGGGGGACGGTAAATTCACCCCTCCACTTT. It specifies CASTGGTVNSPLHF.

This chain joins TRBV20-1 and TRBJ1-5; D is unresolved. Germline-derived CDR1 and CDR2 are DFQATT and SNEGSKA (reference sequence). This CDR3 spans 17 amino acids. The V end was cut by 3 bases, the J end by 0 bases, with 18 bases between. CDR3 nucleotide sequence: TGCAGTGCTAGTCCGCTCTGGCAGACACATAGCAATCAGCCCCAGCATTTT. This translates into CSASPLWQTHSNQPQHF.

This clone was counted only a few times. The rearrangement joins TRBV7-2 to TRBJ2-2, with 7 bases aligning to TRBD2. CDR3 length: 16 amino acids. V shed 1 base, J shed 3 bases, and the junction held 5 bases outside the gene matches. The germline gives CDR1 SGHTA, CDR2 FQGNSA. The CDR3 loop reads CASSLDLAGHTGELFF. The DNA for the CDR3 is TGTGCCAGCAGCTTAGATTTAGCGGGCCACACCGGGGAGCTGTTTTTT. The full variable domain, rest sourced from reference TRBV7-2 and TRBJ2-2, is GAGVSQSPSNKVTEKGKDVELRCDPISGHTALYWYRQSLGQGLEFLIYFQGNSAPDKSGLPSDRFSAERTGGSVSTLTIQRTQQEDSAVYLCASSLDLAGHTGELFFGEGSRLTVL.

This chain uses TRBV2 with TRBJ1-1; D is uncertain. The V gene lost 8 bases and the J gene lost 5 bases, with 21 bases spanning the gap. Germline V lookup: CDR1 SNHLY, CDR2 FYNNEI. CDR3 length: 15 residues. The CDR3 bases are TGTGCCAGCGAGGAGGGAGGAGGGAAGATGACTGAAGCTTTCTTT. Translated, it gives CASEEGGGKMTEAFF.

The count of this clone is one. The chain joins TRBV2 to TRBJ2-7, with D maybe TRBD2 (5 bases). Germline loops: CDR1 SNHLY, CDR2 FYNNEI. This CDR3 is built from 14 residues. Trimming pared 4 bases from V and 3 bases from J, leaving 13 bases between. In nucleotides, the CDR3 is TGTGCCAGCAGTGGAACGGGTGGAGGCTACGAGCAGTACTTC. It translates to CASSGTGGGYEQYF.

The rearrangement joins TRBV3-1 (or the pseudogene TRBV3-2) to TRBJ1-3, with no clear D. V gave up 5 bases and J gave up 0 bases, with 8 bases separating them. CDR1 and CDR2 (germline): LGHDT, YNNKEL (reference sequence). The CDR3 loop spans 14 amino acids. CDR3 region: CASSSRDSGNTIYF. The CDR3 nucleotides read TGTGCCAGCAGCTCACGGGACTCTGGAAACACCATATATTTT.

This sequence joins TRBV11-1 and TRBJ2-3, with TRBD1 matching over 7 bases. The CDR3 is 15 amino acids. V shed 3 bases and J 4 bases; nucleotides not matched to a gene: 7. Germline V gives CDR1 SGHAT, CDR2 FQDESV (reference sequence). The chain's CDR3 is CASSFRTGQADTQYF. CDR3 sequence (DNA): TGTGCCAGCAGCTTTAGGACAGGTCAGGCAGATACGCAGTATTTT.

The CDR3 nucleotides are TGTGCCAGCAGCTTAAGAACGGGACAGGGTTTGAAGGCTAATGAAAAACTGTTTTTT. As protein: CASSLRTGQGLKANEKLFF. The chain recombines TRBV7-9 with TRBJ1-4; 9 bases agree with TRBD1. The CDR3 spans 19 residues. V gave up 2 bases and J gave up 3 bases; unmatched junction bases: 13. Germline V gene sequence: CDR1 SEHNR, CDR2 FQNEAQ (reference sequence).

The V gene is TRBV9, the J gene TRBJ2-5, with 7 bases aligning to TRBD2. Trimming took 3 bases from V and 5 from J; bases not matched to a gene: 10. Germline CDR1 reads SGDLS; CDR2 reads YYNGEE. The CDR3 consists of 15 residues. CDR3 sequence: CASSAWDYSGETQYF. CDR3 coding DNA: TGTGCCAGCAGCGCCTGGGACTACTCGGGGGAGACCCAGTACTTC. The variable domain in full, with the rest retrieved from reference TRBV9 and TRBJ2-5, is DSGVTQTPKHLITATGQRVTLRCSPRSGDLSVYWYQQSLDQGLQFLIQYYNGEERAKGNILERFSAQQFPDLHSELNLSSLELGDSALYFCASSAWDYSGETQYFGPGTRLLVL.

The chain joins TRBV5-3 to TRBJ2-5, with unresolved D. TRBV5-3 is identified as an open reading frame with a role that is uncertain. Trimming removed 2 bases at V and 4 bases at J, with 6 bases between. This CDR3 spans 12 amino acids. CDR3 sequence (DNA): TGTGCCAGAAGCTTCCCGGGAGAGACCCAGTACTTC. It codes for CARSFPGETQYF.

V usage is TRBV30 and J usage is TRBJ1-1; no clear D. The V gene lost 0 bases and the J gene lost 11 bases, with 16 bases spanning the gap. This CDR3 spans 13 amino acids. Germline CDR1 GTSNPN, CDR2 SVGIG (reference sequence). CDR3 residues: CAWSVTGSNLAFF. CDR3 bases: TGTGCCTGGAGTGTAACGGGGAGTAACTTGGCTTTCTTT.

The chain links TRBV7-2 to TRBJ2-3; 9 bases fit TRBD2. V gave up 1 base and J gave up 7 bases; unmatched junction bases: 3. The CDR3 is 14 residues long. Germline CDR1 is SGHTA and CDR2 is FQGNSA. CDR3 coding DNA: TGTGCCAGCAGCTTAGGGCGGGGGGGCCATACGCAGTATTTT. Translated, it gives CASSLGRGGHTQYF.

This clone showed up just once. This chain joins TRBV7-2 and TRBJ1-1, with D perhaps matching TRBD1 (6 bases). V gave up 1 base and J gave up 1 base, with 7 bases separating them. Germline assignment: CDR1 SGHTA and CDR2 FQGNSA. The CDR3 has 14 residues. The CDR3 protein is CASSLEGGNTEAFF. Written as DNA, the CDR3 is TGTGCCAGCAGCTTAGAAGGGGGGAACACTGAAGCTTTCTTT.

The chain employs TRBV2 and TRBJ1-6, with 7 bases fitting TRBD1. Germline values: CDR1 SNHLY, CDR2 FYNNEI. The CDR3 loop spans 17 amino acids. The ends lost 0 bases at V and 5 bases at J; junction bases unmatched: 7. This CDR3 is CASSEAVGGADNSPLHF. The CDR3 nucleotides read TGTGCCAGCAGTGAAGCGGTAGGGGGCGCGGATAATTCACCCCTCCACTTT.

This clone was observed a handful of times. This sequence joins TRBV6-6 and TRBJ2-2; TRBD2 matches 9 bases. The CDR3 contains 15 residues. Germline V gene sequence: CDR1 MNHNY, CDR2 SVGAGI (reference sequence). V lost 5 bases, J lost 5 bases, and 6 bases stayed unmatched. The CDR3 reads CASSPSGTGTGELFF. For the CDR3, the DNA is TGTGCCAGCAGTCCTAGCGGGACCGGGACCGGGGAGCTGTTTTTT.

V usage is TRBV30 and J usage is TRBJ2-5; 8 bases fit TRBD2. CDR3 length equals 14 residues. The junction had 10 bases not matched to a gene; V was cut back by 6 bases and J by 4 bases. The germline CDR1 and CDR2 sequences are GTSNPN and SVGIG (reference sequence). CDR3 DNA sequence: TGTGCCTGCTTGAGGGAGCGGGGGATAGAGACCCAGTACTTC. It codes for CACLRERGIETQYF.

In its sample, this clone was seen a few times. This CDR3 is CASSSEPGQPTSGNTIYF. CDR3 coding DNA: TGCGCCAGCAGCTCGGAACCGGGACAGCCGACCTCTGGAAACACCATATATTTT. This chain uses TRBV5-1 with TRBJ1-3; 7 bases fit TRBD1. The trim removed 3 bases at V and 0 bases at J, leaving 12 bases unmatched. CDR1 and CDR2 from the germline V gene are SGHRS and YFSETQ. This CDR3 has 18 amino acids. The full variable domain, in which reference TRBV5-1 and TRBJ1-3 provide the parts outside the CDR3, is KAGVTQTPRYLIKTRGQQVTLSCSPISGHRSVSWYQQTPGQGLQFLFEYFSETQRNKGNFPGRFSGRQFSNSRSEMNVSTLELGDSALYLCASSSEPGQPTSGNTIYFGEGSWLTVV.

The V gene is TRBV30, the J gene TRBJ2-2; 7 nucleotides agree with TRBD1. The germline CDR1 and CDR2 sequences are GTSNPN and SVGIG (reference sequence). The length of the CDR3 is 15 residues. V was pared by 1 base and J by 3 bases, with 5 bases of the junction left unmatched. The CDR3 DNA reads TGTGCCTGGAGTGCACAGGGGAAGCACACCGGGGAGCTGTTTTTT. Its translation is CAWSAQGKHTGELFF. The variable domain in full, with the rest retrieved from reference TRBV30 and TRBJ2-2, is SQTIHQWPATLVQPVGSPLSLECTVEGTSNPNLYWYRQAAGRGLQLLFYSVGIGQISSEVPQNLSASRPQDRQFILSSKKLLLSDSGFYLCAWSAQGKHTGELFFGEGSRLTVL.

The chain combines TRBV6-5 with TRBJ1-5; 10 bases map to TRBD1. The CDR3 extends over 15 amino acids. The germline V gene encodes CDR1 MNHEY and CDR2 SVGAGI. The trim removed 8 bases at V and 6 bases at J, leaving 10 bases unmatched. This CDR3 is CASAIDRGPGQPQHF. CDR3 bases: TGTGCCAGCGCTATTGACAGGGGGCCGGGTCAGCCCCAGCATTTT.

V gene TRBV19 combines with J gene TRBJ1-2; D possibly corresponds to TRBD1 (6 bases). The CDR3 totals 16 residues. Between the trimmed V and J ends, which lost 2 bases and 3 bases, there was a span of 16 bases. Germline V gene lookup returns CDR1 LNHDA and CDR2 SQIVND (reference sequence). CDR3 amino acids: CASSISLRDTHYGYTF. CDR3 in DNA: TGTGCCAGTAGTATAAGTCTCCGGGACACCCACTATGGCTACACCTTC.

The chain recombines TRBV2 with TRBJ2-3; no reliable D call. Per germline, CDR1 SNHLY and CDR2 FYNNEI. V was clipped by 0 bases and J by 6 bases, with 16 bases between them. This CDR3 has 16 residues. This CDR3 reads CASSEARRFARDTQYF. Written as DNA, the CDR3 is TGTGCCAGCAGTGAAGCGCGGAGATTCGCGCGTGATACGCAGTATTTT.